A single sample gave rise to the 12 T cell receptor beta chains below, sequenced in a study of neoadjuvant anti-PD-1 for oral cavity cancer. Described time point: after neoadjuvant nivolumab, at surgical resection. Using immunoSEQ multiplex PCR, the repertoire was profiled, and TCRdb retains in-frame clones only, with some absent. This sample has some 22,000 clones, with 26% found just once. Sequences were derived from tumor tissue, sampled after nivolumab (anti-PD-1) treatment. The source of these receptors is a person aged 35-79 years with oral cavity squamous cell carcinoma.

The chain employs TRBV10-3 and TRBJ1-3; perhaps TRBD1 as D (6 bases). Trimming removed 7 bases at V and 0 bases at J, with 16 bases between. The CDR3 consists of 16 residues. Germline loops: CDR1 ENHRY, CDR2 SYGVKD. The CDR3 DNA reads TGTGCCATCACCCCCGGGGGCTCCCTCTCTGGAAACACCATATATTTT. It encodes CAITPGGSLSGNTIYF.

The chain recombines TRBV29-1 with TRBJ1-1; TRBD1 aligns across 8 bases. The CDR3 is made up of 13 amino acids. CDR1 SQVTM and CDR2 ANQGSEA come from the germline V gene. The J segment lost 3 bases and the V segment lost 7 bases, leaving 7 bases of the junction unmatched. CDR3 nucleotides: TGCAGCGGGAGAGGACAGGGATACACTGAAGCTTTCTTT. Amino acid sequence: CSGRGQGYTEAFF.

The chain has TRBV5-6 and TRBJ2-1, with no clear D. The CDR3 consists of 12 residues. V gave up 3 bases and J gave up 9 bases, with 10 bases separating them. CDR1 is SGHDT, CDR2 YYEEEE, per germline. The CDR3 DNA reads TGTGCCAGCAGCTCGGCTTTAGGTGAGCAGTTCTTC. The encoded protein is CASSSALGEQFF.

This sequence joins TRBV28 and TRBJ2-7, with D perhaps matching TRBD1 (6 bases). This CDR3 contains 14 residues. Germline lookup yields CDR1 MDHEN and CDR2 SYDVKM. V shed 4 bases and J shed 3 bases, with 13 bases lying between them. The CDR3: CASSSQGSYYEQYF. The DNA of the CDR3 is TGTGCCAGCAGTTCACAGGGATCCTACTACGAGCAGTACTTC.

This clone has a single count. The chain's CDR3 is CASSQGTADTQYF. For the CDR3, the DNA is TGTGCCAGCAGCCAAGGGACGGCAGATACGCAGTATTTT. V usage is TRBV7-3 and J usage is TRBJ2-3; perhaps D is TRBD1 or TRBD2 (5 bases each). Per germline, CDR1 SGHTA and CDR2 FQGTGA. CDR3 length: 13 amino acids. The ends were cut back, 5 bases at V and 4 bases at J, with 10 bases in the middle. The variable domain in full, completed from reference TRBV7-3 and TRBJ2-3, reads GAGVSQTPSNKVTEKGKYVELRCDPISGHTALYWYRQSLGQGPEFLIYFQGTGAADDSGLPNDRFFAVRPEGSVSTLKIQRTERGDSAVYLCASSQGTADTQYFGPGTRLTVL.

The CDR3 nucleotides are TGTGCCAGCAGCGCAAAAGGGACAGGGGGAATCTATGGCTACACCTTC. Encoded protein: CASSAKGTGGIYGYTF. The J gene is TRBJ1-2, the V gene TRBV7-6, with 11 bases identical to TRBD1. V was pared by 5 bases and J by 4 bases, with 9 bases of the junction left unmatched. This CDR3 has 16 residues. In germline, CDR1 is SGHVS, CDR2 FNYEAQ.

This chain joins TRBV7-3 and TRBJ1-6; tentatively, D is TRBD1 (6 bases). This CDR3 region has 17 residues. Germline assignment: CDR1 SGHTA and CDR2 FQGTGA. The germline V and J ends were trimmed by 0 bases and 7 bases, with 16 bases remaining between them. CDR3 bases: TGTGCCAGCAGCTTAACGGGGGGCCTCTCTAAAAATTCACCCCTCCACTTT. Translation gives CASSLTGGLSKNSPLHF.

This clone was picked up one time. This rearrangement joins TRBV30 to TRBJ2-1; 8 bases are a match to TRBD1. The CDR3 extends over 11 amino acids. Germline trimming cut 5 bases from V and 13 bases from J; bases unmatched to any gene: 7. Per germline, CDR1 GTSNPN and CDR2 SVGIG (reference sequence). DNA of the CDR3: TGTGCCTGGGCCGGGACAGGAATACAGTTCTTC. It translates to CAWAGTGIQFF.

The V and J genes are TRBV25-1 and TRBJ2-5, with D maybe TRBD2 (5 bases). This CDR3 is built from 15 residues. From germline, CDR1 is MGHDK and CDR2 SYGVNS. Trimming shortened V by 1 base and J by 5 bases, and 14 bases separated the two germline ends. In DNA, the CDR3 is TGTGCCAGCAGTGAATTCGGGGAATGGGCGGAGACCCAGTACTTC. This codes for CASSEFGEWAETQYF.

The chain is built from TRBV19 and TRBJ2-1; D is ambiguous. V was trimmed by 4 bases and J by 8 bases, leaving 18 bases between them. CDR3 length: 15 residues. Germline V lookup: CDR1 LNHDA, CDR2 SQIVND (reference sequence). CDR3 nucleotide sequence: TGTGCCAGTAGTAGGTATGGGGTAACCCACGATGAGCAGTTCTTC. It codes for CASSRYGVTHDEQFF.

This clone is medium-sized in the sample. The genes are TRBV6-5 and TRBJ2-5; no reliable D call. Germline assignment: CDR1 MNHEY and CDR2 SVGAGI. The CDR3 runs to 15 residues. V lost 6 bases, J lost 5 bases, and 19 bases lay in between. CDR3 protein: CASSNHAGVMETQYF. The CDR3 DNA sequence: TGTGCCAGCAGCAACCACGCCGGAGTCATGGAGACCCAGTACTTC.

This clone was observed a handful of times. This sequence joins TRBV28 and TRBJ2-7; perhaps TRBD1 as D (7 bases). Per germline, CDR1 MDHEN and CDR2 SYDVKM. The CDR3 consists of 14 residues. The V end was cut by 10 bases, the J end by 0 bases, with 16 bases between. CDR3 nucleotide sequence: TGTGCCACTGGCGGGACAGCAAGCTCCTACGAGCAGTACTTC. Its protein is CATGGTASSYEQYF.